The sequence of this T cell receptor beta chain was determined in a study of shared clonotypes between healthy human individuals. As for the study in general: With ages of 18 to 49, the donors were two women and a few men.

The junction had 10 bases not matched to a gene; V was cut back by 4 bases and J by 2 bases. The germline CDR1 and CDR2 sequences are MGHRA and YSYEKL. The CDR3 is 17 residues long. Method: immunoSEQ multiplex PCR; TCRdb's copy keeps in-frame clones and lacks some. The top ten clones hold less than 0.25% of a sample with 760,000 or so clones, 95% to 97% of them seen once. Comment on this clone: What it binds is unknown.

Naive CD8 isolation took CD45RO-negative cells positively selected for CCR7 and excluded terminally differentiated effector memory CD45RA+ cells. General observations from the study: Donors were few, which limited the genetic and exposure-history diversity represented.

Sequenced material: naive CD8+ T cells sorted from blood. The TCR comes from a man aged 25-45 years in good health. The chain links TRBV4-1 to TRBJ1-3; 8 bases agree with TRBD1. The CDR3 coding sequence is TGCGCCAGCAGCCGGACTTTTTCGACAGGGGCTGGAAACACCATATATTTT. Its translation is CASSRTFSTGAGNTIYF.